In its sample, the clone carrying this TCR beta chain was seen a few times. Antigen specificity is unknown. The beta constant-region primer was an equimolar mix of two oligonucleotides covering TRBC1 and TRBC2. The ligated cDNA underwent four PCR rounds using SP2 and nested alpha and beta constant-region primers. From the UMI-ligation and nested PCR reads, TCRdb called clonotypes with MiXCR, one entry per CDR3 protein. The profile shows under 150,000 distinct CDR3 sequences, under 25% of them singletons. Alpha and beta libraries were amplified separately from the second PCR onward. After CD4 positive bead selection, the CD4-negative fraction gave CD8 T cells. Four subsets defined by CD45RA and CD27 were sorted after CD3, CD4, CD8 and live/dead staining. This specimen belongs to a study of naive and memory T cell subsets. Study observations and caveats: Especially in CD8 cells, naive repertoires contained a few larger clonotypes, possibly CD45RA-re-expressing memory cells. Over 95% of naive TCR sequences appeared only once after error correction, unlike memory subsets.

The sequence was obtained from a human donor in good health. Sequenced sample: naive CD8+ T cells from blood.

CDR3 DNA sequence: TGCAGTGCGGACAGGGGGCGCGAGCAGTACTTC. As protein: CSADRGREQYF. This rearrangement joins TRBV20-1 to TRBJ2-7, with 11 bases identical to TRBD1. The germline CDR1 and CDR2 sequences are DFQATT and SNEGSKA (reference sequence). The CDR3 has 11 amino acids. With 6 bases clipped from V and 6 bases from J, the junction kept 1 base outside the gene matches.